Listed here are 28 T cell receptor beta chains from one sample, sequenced in a study of Graves' ophthalmopathy and Graves' hyperthyroidism. CDR3 regions of TCR beta were amplified from RNA transcripts. An opening RT-PCR round employed HTBI primers and preceded a second-round multiplex PCR. TCRdb passed the multiplex PCR reads through MiXCR, listing each CDR3 protein once. Here the sample spans approximately 460,000 distinct CDR3 sequences, under 15% being singletons. The source material was blood. The receptor set was obtained from a young woman with Graves' ophthalmopathy.

This clonotype was seen ten or more times. V is TRBV6-4 and J is TRBJ2-6, with D perhaps TRBD1 (6 bases). Deletions cut 6 bases from V and 0 bases from J, with 15 bases between. Germline CDR1 and CDR2: MRHNA and SNTAGT. This CDR3 spans 17 amino acids. CDR3 nucleotides: TGTGCCAGCAGGACACCGGACAGTTACTCTGGGGCCAACGTCCTGACTTTC. Translated, it gives CASRTPDSYSGANVLTF.

There are many counts of this clonotype. The chain couples TRBV6-5 to TRBJ1-5, with D perhaps matching TRBD1 (5 bases). The CDR3 contains 15 residues. Germline values: CDR1 MNHEY, CDR2 SVGAGI. Trimming shortened V by 4 bases and J by 6 bases, and 16 bases separated the two germline ends. The CDR3 DNA reads as TGTGCCAGCAGTTCAGGACCGTCGGGGGTTCAGCCCCAGCATTTT. Residues: CASSSGPSGVQPQHF.

The CDR3 bases are TGTGCCAGCAGTGATTCGGACGGATATGGCTACACCTTC. Residues: CASSDSDGYGYTF. The chain links TRBV6-1 to TRBJ1-2; no clear D gene. Trimming removed 3 bases at V and 5 bases at J, with 10 bases between. From germline, CDR1 is MNHNS and CDR2 SASEGT. The CDR3 contains 13 residues.

This chain uses TRBV25-1 with TRBJ2-7; maybe TRBD1 (6 bases). CDR3 length: 13 amino acids. Germline CDR1 reads MGHDK; CDR2 reads SYGVNS. Trimming stripped 6 bases from V and 0 bases from J, with 9 bases between. CDR3 protein: CASRGTLSYEQYF. CDR3 sequence (DNA): TGTGCCAGCAGGGGGACACTCTCCTACGAGCAGTACTTC.

The chain has TRBV3-1 and TRBJ2-5, with D perhaps matching TRBD1 (5 bases). The CDR3 consists of 15 residues. Trimming took 1 base from V and 5 from J, leaving 14 bases between them. Germline V gene lookup returns CDR1 LGHDT and CDR2 YNNKEL (reference sequence). CDR3 sequence reads: CASSQGRTKGETQYF. The DNA of the CDR3 is TGTGCCAGCAGCCAAGGACGGACAAAGGGGGAGACCCAGTACTTC.

This clonotype was counted ten times or more. The CDR3 loop reads CAWNRGQEQPQHF. The CDR3 DNA reads TGTGCCTGGAACAGGGGGCAAGAGCAGCCCCAGCATTTT. The rearrangement uses TRBV30 and TRBJ1-5; 9 bases are a match to TRBD1. V shed 4 bases and J 7 bases; nucleotides not matched to a gene: 5. CDR1 is GTSNPN, CDR2 SVGIG, per germline (reference sequence). The CDR3 consists of 13 residues.

The chain carries TRBV5-1 and TRBJ2-7; TRBD1 matches at 10 bases. J lost 4 bases, V lost 4 bases, and 5 bases had no gene match. This CDR3 is 14 amino acids long. Germline values: CDR1 SGHRS, CDR2 YFSETQ. CDR3 in amino acids: CASSLTGGKYEQYF. CDR3 nucleotides: TGCGCCAGCAGCCTGACAGGGGGCAAGTACGAGCAGTACTTC.

This clonotype was detected ten times or more. This chain connects TRBV6-1 to TRBJ1-5; D remains ambiguous. This CDR3 contains 16 residues. In germline, CDR1 is MNHNS, CDR2 SASEGT. V was pared by 1 base and J by 4 bases, with 14 bases between. The CDR3 sequence: CASSEGERVRNQPQHF. The CDR3 nucleotides are TGTGCCAGCAGTGAAGGCGAGAGGGTGAGGAATCAGCCCCAGCATTTT.

This clonotype appeared a few times. The CDR3 region has the DNA TGCGCCAGCAGCTTGCGGCAGGGGTCAAACGAGCAGTACTTC. This translates into CASSLRQGSNEQYF. V and J are TRBV5-1 and TRBJ2-7; tentative D call: TRBD1 (6 bases). Trimming cost V 1 base and J 5 bases, with 13 bases left between them. Germline V gene sequence: CDR1 SGHRS, CDR2 YFSETQ. This CDR3 contains 14 residues.

The table lists this clonotype with a few counts. This chain joins TRBV18 and TRBJ2-7, with TRBD1 identical over 9 bases. The V gene's germline CDR1 is KGHSH and CDR2 LQKENI. V lost 3 bases and J lost 2; bases outside the gene matches: 5. The CDR3 is 15 amino acids. In DNA form, the CDR3 reads TGTGCCAGCTCACCCCTGGGGACAGGGACCTACGAGCAGTACTTC. Its translation is CASSPLGTGTYEQYF.

The chain recombines TRBV24-1 with TRBJ1-1; TRBD1 matches at 12 bases. Trimming at V came to 9 bases and at J to 1 base, leaving 5 bases not matched to a gene. CDR3 length: 15 amino acids. Germline assignment: CDR1 KGHDR and CDR2 SFDVKD. Here the CDR3 reads CATRDRGLENTEAFF. CDR3 coding DNA: TGTGCCACCCGGGACAGGGGGCTAGAGAACACTGAAGCTTTCTTT.

The CDR3 DNA follows: TGTGCCAGCAGACCCGGGACAGGGGGCAGTGAAGCTTTCTTT. This codes for CASRPGTGGSEAFF. V gene TRBV6-1 combines with J gene TRBJ1-1; 12 bases are shared with TRBD1. The CDR3 extends over 14 amino acids. Germline V CDR1 and CDR2: MNHNS, SASEGT. J gave up 7 bases and V 6 bases, and 6 bases lay outside the gene matches.

About this clonotype: Mismatch with germline at one junction end may stem from a read error. The rearrangement joins TRBV3-1 to TRBJ2-7; D gene ambiguous. The V gene's germline CDR1 is LGHDT and CDR2 YNNKEL (reference sequence). The CDR3 contains 15 residues. CDR3 DNA: TGTGCCAGCAGCAAAAACGCCGGGCCCCTCTACAAGCAGTACTTC. Translating it yields CASSKNAGPLYKQYF.

This clonotype was seen many times. This rearrangement joins TRBV28 to TRBJ2-7, with D perhaps matching TRBD2 (6 bases). The V end lost 3 bases, the J end lost 6 bases, and 9 bases lay between the germline ends. Germline V gene sequence: CDR1 MDHEN, CDR2 SYDVKM. The CDR3 sequence is 12 residues long. The CDR3 DNA reads as TGTGCCAGCAGTTTCGCGGGAAGCGAGCAGTACTTC. It is translated as CASSFAGSEQYF.

This clonotype was seen many times. The rearrangement links TRBV9 to TRBJ1-1; 8 bases agree with TRBD1. In germline, CDR1 is SGDLS, CDR2 YYNGEE. The trim removed 0 bases at V and 0 bases at J, leaving 7 bases unmatched. This CDR3 is built from 17 residues. In nucleotides, the CDR3 is TGTGCCAGCAGCGTAGGGGGAGCGGGACAGGTGAACACTGAAGCTTTCTTT. This encodes CASSVGGAGQVNTEAFF.

This chain uses TRBV9 with TRBJ1-3, with 9 bases fitting TRBD1. V was pared by 4 bases and J by 6 bases, with 8 bases of the junction left unmatched. There are 15 residues in the CDR3. The germline gives CDR1 SGDLS, CDR2 YYNGEE. The CDR3, as DNA: TGTGCCAGCAGCTCGACGGGACAGGGAACAAACACCATATATTTT. Its translation is CASSSTGQGTNTIYF.

The chain recombines TRBV10-3 with TRBJ2-5, with a tentative D call TRBD2 (6 bases). V lost 6 bases, J lost 0 bases, and 11 bases lay in between. Germline lookup yields CDR1 ENHRY and CDR2 SYGVKD. This CDR3 spans 14 amino acids. CDR3 DNA: TGTGCCATCAGGGGGGGACCGTACCAAGAGACCCAGTACTTC. Protein sequence: CAIRGGPYQETQYF.

This clonotype was counted at least ten times. The chain is built from TRBV6-1 and TRBJ2-2, with no clear D. V lost 2 bases and J lost 2, with 6 bases in between. The germline CDR1 and CDR2 sequences are MNHNS and SASEGT. The CDR3 has 14 amino acids. The CDR3 loop is CASSEIRNTGELFF. The CDR3 DNA is TGTGCCAGCAGTGAAATTCGAAACACCGGGGAGCTGTTTTTT.

This clonotype showed up many times. The chain uses TRBV5-1 and TRBJ1-1; maybe TRBD1 (5 bases). The CDR3 runs 13 residues. From germline, CDR1 is SGHRS and CDR2 YFSETQ. V was cut by 4 bases and J by 4 bases, with 11 bases left in between. The chain's CDR3 is CASSRGPPTEAFF. Here the CDR3 DNA reads TGCGCCAGCAGCCGGGGACCGCCCACTGAAGCTTTCTTT.

This clonotype was recorded at least ten times. This chain uses TRBV28 with TRBJ2-7, with D maybe TRBD2 (6 bases). The CDR3 length is 12 residues. Germline V gene data show CDR1 as MDHEN and CDR2 as SYDVKM. V was shortened by 6 bases and J by 6 bases, with 12 bases between the two germline ends. For the CDR3, the DNA is TGTGCCAGCAGGGGCGTGGGGGGCGAGCAGTACTTC. Encoded protein: CASRGVGGEQYF.

This clonotype was counted between two and nine times. The rearrangement joins TRBV4-1 to TRBJ1-2; 7 nucleotides agree with TRBD1. The length of the CDR3 is 15 residues. Germline V gene lookup returns CDR1 MGHRA and CDR2 YSYEKL. Unmatched junction bases numbered 5, after V lost 4 bases and J lost 0 bases. The CDR3 nucleotides read TGCGCCAGCAGCCCGATGACAGGGTCTAACTATGGCTACACCTTC. Translation gives CASSPMTGSNYGYTF.

There are many counts of this clonotype. The chain combines TRBV28 with TRBJ1-5; 8 bases are shared with TRBD1. V shed 2 bases and J 4 bases; nucleotides not matched to a gene: 7. The CDR3 extends over 16 amino acids. CDR1 is MDHEN, CDR2 SYDVKM, per germline. The CDR3 spells CASSLTSDRVNQPQHF. CDR3 nucleotide sequence: TGTGCCAGCAGTTTAACCTCGGACAGGGTTAATCAGCCCCAGCATTTT.

This clonotype was seen ten or more times. The CDR3 DNA sequence: TGTGCCAGCAGTTTTGGGACAGGTGAAGAGACCCAGTACTTC. Its translation is CASSFGTGEETQYF. V is TRBV28 and J is TRBJ2-5, with 8 bases matching TRBD1. Germline CDR1 and CDR2: MDHEN and SYDVKM. V lost 3 bases and J lost 3; bases outside the gene matches: 3. The CDR3 covers 14 residues.

The table lists this clonotype with many counts. The CDR3, as DNA: TGTGCCAGCAGTTTATGGCGGGAGTACCAAGAGACCCAGTACTTC. This sequence encodes CASSLWREYQETQYF. The chain combines TRBV12-3 or TRBV12-4 with TRBJ2-5; 7 bases match TRBD2. This CDR3 has 15 amino acids. Trimming at V came to 2 bases and at J to 0 bases, leaving 3 bases not matched to a gene.

In its sample, this clonotype was seen many times. This sequence joins TRBV6-1 and TRBJ2-7, with D perhaps TRBD2 (6 bases). This CDR3 spans 14 amino acids. Germline assignment: CDR1 MNHNS and CDR2 SASEGT. The germline V and J ends were trimmed by 7 bases and 0 bases, with 13 bases remaining between them. The CDR3 protein is CASTNPGLSYEQYF. CDR3 DNA: TGTGCCAGCACTAACCCGGGACTCTCCTACGAGCAGTACTTC.

Comment on this clonotype: A much larger clone sits a single nucleotide away, making a read error possible. The chain couples TRBV20-1 to TRBJ1-2; D possibly corresponds to TRBD1 (6 bases). The CDR3 runs 13 residues. The V gene's germline CDR1 is DFQATT and CDR2 SNEGSKA (reference sequence). Trimming pared 5 bases from V and 4 bases from J, leaving 14 bases between. The CDR3 nucleotides read TGCAGTGCTTACAGGGAACCGGCCTATGGCTACACCTTC. Translated: CSAYREPAYGYTF.

This sequence joins TRBV15 and TRBJ1-1, with a weak D call TRBD1 (6 bases). Per the germline V gene, CDR1 is LNHNV and CDR2 is YYDKDF (reference sequence). The CDR3 sequence is 14 residues long. V was trimmed by 0 bases and J by 7 bases, leaving 12 bases between them. This CDR3 reads CATSRDLSTGEAFF. The CDR3, as DNA: TGTGCCACCAGCAGAGATCTTTCGACAGGTGAAGCTTTCTTT.

Ten or more counts support this clonotype. This sequence joins TRBV25-1 and TRBJ2-3; D perhaps matches TRBD2 (6 bases). CDR1 and CDR2 (germline): MGHDK, SYGVNS. This CDR3 spans 15 amino acids. The V end was cut by 5 bases, the J end by 4 bases, with 16 bases between. CDR3 residues: CASSLASGSSDTQYF. The CDR3, as DNA: TGTGCCAGCAGTCTAGCGTCGGGATCTTCAGATACGCAGTATTTT.